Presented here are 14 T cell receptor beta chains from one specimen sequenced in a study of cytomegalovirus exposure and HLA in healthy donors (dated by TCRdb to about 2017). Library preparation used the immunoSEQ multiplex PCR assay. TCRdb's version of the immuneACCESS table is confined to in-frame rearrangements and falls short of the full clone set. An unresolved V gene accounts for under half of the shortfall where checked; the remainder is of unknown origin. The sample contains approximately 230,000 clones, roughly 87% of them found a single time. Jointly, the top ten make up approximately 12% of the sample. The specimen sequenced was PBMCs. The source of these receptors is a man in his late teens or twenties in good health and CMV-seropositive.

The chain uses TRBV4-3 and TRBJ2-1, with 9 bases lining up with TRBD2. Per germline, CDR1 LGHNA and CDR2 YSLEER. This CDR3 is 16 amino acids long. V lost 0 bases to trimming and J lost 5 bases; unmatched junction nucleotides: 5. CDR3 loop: CASSQDWPSGNNEQFF. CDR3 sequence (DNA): TGCGCCAGCAGCCAAGATTGGCCTAGCGGGAACAATGAGCAGTTCTTC.

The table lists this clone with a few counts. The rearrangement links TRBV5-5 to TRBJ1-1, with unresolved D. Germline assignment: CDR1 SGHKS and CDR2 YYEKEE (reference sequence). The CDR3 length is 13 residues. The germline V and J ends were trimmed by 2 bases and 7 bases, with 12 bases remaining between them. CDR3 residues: CASSFTSLLEAFF. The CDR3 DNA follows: TGTGCCAGCAGCTTCACCTCGTTACTTGAAGCTTTCTTT. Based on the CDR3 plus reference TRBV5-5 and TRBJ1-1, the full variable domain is DAGVTQSPTHLIKTRGQQVTLRCSPISGHKSVSWYQQVLGQGPQFIFQYYEKEERGRGNFPDRFSARQFPNYSSELNVNALLLGDSALYLCASSFTSLLEAFFGQGTRLTVV.

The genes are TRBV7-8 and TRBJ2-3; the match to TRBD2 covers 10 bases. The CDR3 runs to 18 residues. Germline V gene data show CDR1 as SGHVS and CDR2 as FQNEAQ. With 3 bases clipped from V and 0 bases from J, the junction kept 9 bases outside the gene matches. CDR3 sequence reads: CASSFFPLAGGSTDTQYF. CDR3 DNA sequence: TGTGCCAGCAGCTTCTTCCCCTTAGCGGGAGGTAGCACAGATACGCAGTATTTT.

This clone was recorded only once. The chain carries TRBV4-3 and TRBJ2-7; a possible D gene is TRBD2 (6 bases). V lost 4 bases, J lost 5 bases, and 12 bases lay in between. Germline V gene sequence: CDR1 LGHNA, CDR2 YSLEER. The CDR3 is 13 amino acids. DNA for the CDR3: TGCGCCAGCAGCCGTAAGGGACTCCACGAGCAGTACTTC. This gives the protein CASSRKGLHEQYF.

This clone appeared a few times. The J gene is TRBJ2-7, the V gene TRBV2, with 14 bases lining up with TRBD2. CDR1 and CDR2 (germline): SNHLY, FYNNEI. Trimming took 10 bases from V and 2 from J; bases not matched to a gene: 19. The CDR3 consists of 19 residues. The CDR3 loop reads CATDGPGLAGELGTYEQYF. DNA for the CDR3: TGTGCCACCGACGGACCGGGACTAGCGGGAGAGCTGGGTACCTACGAGCAGTACTTC.

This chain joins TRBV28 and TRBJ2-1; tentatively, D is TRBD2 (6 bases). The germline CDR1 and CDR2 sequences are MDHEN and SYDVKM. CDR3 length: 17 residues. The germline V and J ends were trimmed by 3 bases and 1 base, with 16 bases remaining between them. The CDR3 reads CASSLGGEGESYNEQFF. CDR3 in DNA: TGTGCCAGCAGTTTGGGGGGTGAAGGGGAGTCCTACAATGAGCAGTTCTTC.

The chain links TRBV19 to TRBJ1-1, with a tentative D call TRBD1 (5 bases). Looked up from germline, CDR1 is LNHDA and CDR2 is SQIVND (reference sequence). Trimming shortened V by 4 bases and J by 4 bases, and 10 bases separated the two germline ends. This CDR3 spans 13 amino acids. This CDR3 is CASSTSGGTEAFF. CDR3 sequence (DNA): TGTGCCAGTAGTACGTCGGGGGGCACTGAAGCTTTCTTT.

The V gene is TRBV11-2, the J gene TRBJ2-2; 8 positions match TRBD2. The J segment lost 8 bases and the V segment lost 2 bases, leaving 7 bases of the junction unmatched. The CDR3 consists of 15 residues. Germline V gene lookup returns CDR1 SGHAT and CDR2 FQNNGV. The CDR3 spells CASSLTSGSGGELFF. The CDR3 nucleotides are TGTGCCAGCAGCTTAACTAGCGGCTCAGGAGGGGAGCTGTTTTTT.

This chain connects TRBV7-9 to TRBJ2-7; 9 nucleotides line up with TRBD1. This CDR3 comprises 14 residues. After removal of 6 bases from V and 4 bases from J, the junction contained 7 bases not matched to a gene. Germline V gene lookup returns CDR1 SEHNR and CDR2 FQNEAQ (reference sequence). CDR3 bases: TGTGCCAGCAGTCTTCCGGGGACAGGGTACGAGCAGTACTTC. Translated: CASSLPGTGYEQYF.

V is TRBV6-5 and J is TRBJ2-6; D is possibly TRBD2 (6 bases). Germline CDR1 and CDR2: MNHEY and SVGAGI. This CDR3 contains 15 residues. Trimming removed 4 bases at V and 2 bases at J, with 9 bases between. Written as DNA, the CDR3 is TGTGCCAGCAGTTCTTGGACTACTGGGGCCAACGTCCTGACTTTC. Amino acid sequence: CASSSWTTGANVLTF.

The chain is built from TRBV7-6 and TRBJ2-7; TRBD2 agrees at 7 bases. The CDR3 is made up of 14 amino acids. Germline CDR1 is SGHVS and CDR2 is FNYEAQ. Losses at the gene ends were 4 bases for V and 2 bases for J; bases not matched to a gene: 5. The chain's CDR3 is CASSSGGRTYEQYF. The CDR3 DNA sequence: TGTGCCAGCAGCTCGGGAGGACGGACCTACGAGCAGTACTTC.

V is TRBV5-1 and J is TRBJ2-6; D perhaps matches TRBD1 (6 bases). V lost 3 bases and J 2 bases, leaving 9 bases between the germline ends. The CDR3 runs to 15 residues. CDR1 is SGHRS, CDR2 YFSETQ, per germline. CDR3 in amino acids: CASSSQGAGANVLTF. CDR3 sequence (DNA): TGCGCCAGCAGCTCACAGGGAGCTGGGGCCAACGTCCTGACTTTC.

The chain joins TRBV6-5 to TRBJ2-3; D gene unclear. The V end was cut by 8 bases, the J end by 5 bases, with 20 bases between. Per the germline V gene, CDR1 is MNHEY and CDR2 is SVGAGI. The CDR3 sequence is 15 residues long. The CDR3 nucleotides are TGTGCCAGCTGTCCCACTCATGGCCAGAGAGATACGCAGTATTTT. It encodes CASCPTHGQRDTQYF.

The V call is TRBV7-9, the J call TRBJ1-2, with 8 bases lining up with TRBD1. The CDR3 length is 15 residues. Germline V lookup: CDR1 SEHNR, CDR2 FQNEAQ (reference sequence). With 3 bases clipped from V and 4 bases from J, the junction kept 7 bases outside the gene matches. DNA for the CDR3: TGTGCCAGCAGCTTGGACAGGGCCCAATCCTATGGCTACACCTTC. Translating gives CASSLDRAQSYGYTF.